The clone carrying this T cell receptor beta chain occurred many times. The antigen remains undetermined. The sample belongs to a study of regulatory T cells in long-lasting Graves disease. The time point here: persistent/refractory GD, antithyroid drugs over 5 years with positive TRAb. RNA from PBMCs was the source of the TCR library. This CDR3 spans 14 amino acids. Germline lookup yields CDR1 DFQATT and CDR2 SNEGSKA (reference sequence). Study-wide results and caveats: Persistent-disease Graves' patients showed less TCR diversity than new cases. TRBV28, TRBJ1-2 and TRBJ2-5 emerged as the favored segments in persistent disease.

According to the study, TCR beta libraries were built with iRepertoire HTBI primers and CDR3-region Arm-PCR. TCRdb itself ran the multiplex PCR reads through MiXCR, one entry per CDR3 protein. The sample shows roughly 450,000 distinct CDR3 sequences, about a fifth of them seen only once. This sequence joins TRBV20-1 and TRBJ2-7; 7 positions agree with TRBD2. This TCR was recovered from a female donor with Graves disease. The source was peripheral blood mononuclear cells (PBMCs), collected when the disease was refractory, from a patient treated with antithyroid drugs. The CDR3, as DNA: TGCAGGGCCAGCGGGGTCACCAGCTCCTACGAGCAGTACTTC. Residues: CRASGVTSSYEQYF.